The 26 T cell receptor beta chains listed next were all sequenced from one sample in a study of blood T cell repertoires in COVID-19. Clones were sequenced by immunoSEQ multiplex PCR, and TCRdb holds only the in-frame ones, with some missing. The sample holds around 310,000 clones, 89% seen once. The sample consisted of PBMCs or T cells enriched from blood (not recorded which). These TCRs come from a woman in her twenties or thirties who had recovered from COVID-19.

J is TRBJ1-5 and V is TRBV4-1, with 8 bases aligning to TRBD1. Per the germline V gene, CDR1 is MGHRA and CDR2 is YSYEKL. The CDR3 sequence is 17 residues long. The junction had 9 bases not matched to a gene; V was cut back by 1 base and J by 4 bases. The chain's CDR3 is CASSQGPDRGENQPQHF. The CDR3 coding sequence is TGCGCCAGCAGCCAAGGCCCAGACAGGGGCGAAAATCAGCCCCAGCATTTT.

J is TRBJ1-5 and V is TRBV19; D perhaps matches TRBD1 (6 bases). Germline CDR1 reads LNHDA; CDR2 reads SQIVND (reference sequence). The CDR3 runs 18 residues. V was shortened by 5 bases and J by 1 base, with 21 bases between the two germline ends. The chain's CDR3 is CASSRRGAESVSNQPQHF. In DNA form, the CDR3 reads TGTGCCAGTAGTCGCCGGGGGGCAGAAAGCGTCAGCAATCAGCCCCAGCATTTT.

This rearrangement joins TRBV3-1 (or the pseudogene TRBV3-2) to TRBJ2-1; 7 bases are shared with TRBD2. Germline V gene sequence: CDR1 LGHDT, CDR2 YNNKEL (reference sequence). The CDR3 sequence is 15 residues long. Trimming took 1 base from V and 9 from J; bases not matched to a gene: 9. In DNA, the CDR3 is TGTGCCAGCAGCCAAGCATGGGGGGGGTATGCTGAGCAGTTCTTC. Its translation is CASSQAWGGYAEQFF.

The J gene is TRBJ2-1, the V gene TRBV7-9; the match to TRBD2 covers 8 bases. V gave up 5 bases and J gave up 6 bases; unmatched junction bases: 15. The CDR3 runs 17 residues. Germline-derived CDR1 and CDR2 are SEHNR and FQNEAQ (reference sequence). CDR3: CASSPTQRESRINEQFF. The DNA for the CDR3 is TGTGCCAGCAGCCCCACCCAGCGGGAGTCGAGGATCAATGAGCAGTTCTTC.

The rearrangement links TRBV2 to TRBJ1-1; D call uncertain. Germline V CDR1 and CDR2: SNHLY, FYNNEI. Trimming removed 10 bases from V and 5 bases from J, with 17 bases in between. The CDR3 is 13 residues long. CDR3 in amino acids: CATKKIQATEAFF. CDR3 in DNA: TGTGCCACCAAAAAGATCCAGGCTACTGAAGCTTTCTTT.

The chain joins TRBV27 to TRBJ2-7, with D perhaps TRBD2 (5 bases). Trimming cost V 8 bases and J 5 bases, with 22 bases left between them. This CDR3 region has 15 residues. From germline, CDR1 is MNHEY and CDR2 SMNVEV (reference sequence). CDR3 residues: CASRSQGPPGDEQYF. In nucleotides, the CDR3 is TGTGCCAGCCGATCTCAAGGGCCGCCCGGGGACGAGCAGTACTTC.

The chain is built from TRBV7-9 and TRBJ1-2, with 8 positions matching TRBD1. Germline V lookup: CDR1 SEHNR, CDR2 FQNEAQ (reference sequence). Losses at the gene ends were 5 bases for V and 1 base for J; bases not matched to a gene: 12. The CDR3 loop spans 17 amino acids. The CDR3: CASSNEKPGGLNYGYTF. The CDR3 coding sequence is TGTGCCAGCAGCAACGAAAAACCAGGGGGCCTTAACTATGGCTACACCTTC.

The chain couples TRBV2 to TRBJ1-5; 8 nucleotides line up with TRBD1. The CDR3 runs 14 residues. With V trimmed by 4 bases and J by 6 bases, 5 bases remained unmatched. The germline V gene encodes CDR1 SNHLY and CDR2 FYNNEI. CDR3 protein: CASSGTGGGQPQHF. Here the CDR3 DNA reads TGTGCCAGCAGTGGTACAGGGGGAGGTCAGCCCCAGCATTTT.

This rearrangement joins TRBV27 to TRBJ1-1, with TRBD1 matching 7 bases. Germline V CDR1 and CDR2: MNHEY, SMNVEV (reference sequence). The ends lost 5 bases at V and 4 bases at J; junction bases unmatched: 7. The CDR3 is made up of 14 amino acids. This CDR3 reads CASSTRQGGTEAFF. The CDR3 DNA sequence: TGTGCCAGCAGTACCCGACAGGGTGGCACTGAAGCTTTCTTT.

This sequence joins TRBV5-1 and TRBJ1-3, with TRBD1 identical over 7 bases. Germline assignment: CDR1 SGHRS and CDR2 YFSETQ. The CDR3 length is 16 residues. After removal of 4 bases from V and 2 bases from J, the junction contained 9 bases not matched to a gene. The CDR3 nucleotides read TGCGCCAGCAGCCCCGTCTCCACAGGGGCTGGAAACACCATATATTTT. This codes for CASSPVSTGAGNTIYF.

The rearrangement links TRBV4-1 to TRBJ2-7; D may be TRBD2 (6 bases). The germline CDR1 and CDR2 sequences are MGHRA and YSYEKL. The CDR3 runs to 19 residues. Trimming removed 0 bases from V and 0 bases from J, with 21 bases in between. The CDR3 sequence is CASSQDRLGSYENSYEQYF. The CDR3 DNA sequence: TGCGCCAGCAGCCAAGACCGACTAGGAAGTTATGAGAACTCCTACGAGCAGTACTTC.

The CDR3 DNA is TGCAGCGTTGACTTGGCACAAGAGACCCAGTACTTC. Its protein product is CSVDLAQETQYF. The V call is TRBV29-1, the J call TRBJ2-5; D is ambiguous. Trimming shortened V by 3 bases and J by 2 bases, and 7 bases separated the two germline ends. The CDR3 sequence is 12 residues long. From germline, CDR1 is SQVTM and CDR2 ANQGSEA.

This clone was found a few times. This rearrangement joins TRBV6-2 or TRBV6-3 to TRBJ1-1, with D tentatively TRBD1 (5 bases). The CDR3 is 17 residues long. V lost 6 bases to trimming and J lost 1 base, with 21 bases between them. Germline assignment: CDR1 MNHEY and CDR2 SVGEGT. The chain's CDR3 is CASSRDRTPAPNTEAFF. The DNA of the CDR3 is TGTGCCAGCAGCCGTGACAGAACCCCGGCTCCGAACACTGAAGCTTTCTTT.

V and J are TRBV30 and TRBJ2-7; TRBD2 agrees at 10 bases. CDR1 and CDR2 from the germline V gene are GTSNPN and SVGIG (reference sequence). CDR3 size: 15 residues. CDR3 DNA sequence: TGTGCTTTGGGGGCTAGCGGGAGAAGTTACTACGAGCAGTACTTC. It encodes CALGASGRSYYEQYF.

This clone was detected a few times. J is TRBJ2-7 and V is TRBV5-5, with D perhaps TRBD2 (7 bases). The CDR3 sequence is 16 residues long. V was shortened by 0 bases and J by 6 bases, with 19 bases between the two germline ends. The germline V gene encodes CDR1 SGHKS and CDR2 YYEKEE (reference sequence). This CDR3 is CASSLEGGGSLGEQYF. CDR3 bases: TGTGCCAGCAGCTTGGAGGGGGGCGGGAGCTTAGGCGAGCAGTACTTC.

The chain carries TRBV27 and TRBJ2-1, with a tentative D call TRBD1 (6 bases). Trimming pared 6 bases from V and 5 bases from J, leaving 29 bases between. Germline V CDR1 and CDR2: MNHEY, SMNVEV (reference sequence). The CDR3 runs 19 residues. CDR3 bases: TGTGCCAGCAGATGCCAACTACCCCCTGGGGAACGGGACAACAATGAGCAGTTCTTC. Amino acid sequence: CASRCQLPPGERDNNEQFF.

V usage is TRBV5-1 and J usage is TRBJ1-4; D uncertain. This CDR3 has 15 amino acids. The ends were cut back, 5 bases at V and 0 bases at J, with 11 bases in the middle. Looked up from germline, CDR1 is SGHRS and CDR2 is YFSETQ. This CDR3 is CASRPGSSTNEKLFF. The CDR3 DNA is TGCGCCAGCAGGCCCGGGTCCTCAACTAATGAAAAACTGTTTTTT. Complete variable domain (other parts from reference TRBV5-1 and TRBJ1-4): KAGVTQTPRYLIKTRGQQVTLSCSPISGHRSVSWYQQTPGQGLQFLFEYFSETQRNKGNFPGRFSGRQFSNSRSEMNVSTLELGDSALYLCASRPGSSTNEKLFFGSGTQLSVL.

The rearrangement joins TRBV11-2 to TRBJ2-1, with D perhaps TRBD2 (5 bases). Trimming pared 5 bases from V and 7 bases from J, leaving 18 bases between. The CDR3 sequence is 15 residues long. Germline lookup yields CDR1 SGHAT and CDR2 FQNNGV. CDR3 sequence reads: CASSRNTAVENEQFF. CDR3 nucleotide sequence: TGTGCCAGCAGCCGGAACACAGCGGTTGAGAATGAGCAGTTCTTC.

V is TRBV28 and J is TRBJ2-1; 9 nucleotides agree with TRBD2. CDR1 and CDR2 (germline): MDHEN, SYDVKM. The junction had 6 bases not matched to a gene; V was cut back by 2 bases and J by 7 bases. CDR3 size: 15 residues. CDR3: CASSLLSGSWNEQFF. Here the CDR3 DNA reads TGTGCCAGCAGTTTACTTAGCGGGAGTTGGAATGAGCAGTTCTTC.

This clone was detected many times. V is TRBV19 and J is TRBJ1-3; 7 bases line up with TRBD1. Germline V gives CDR1 LNHDA, CDR2 SQIVND (reference sequence). This CDR3 comprises 14 residues. Trimming at V came to 10 bases and at J to 2 bases, leaving 8 bases not matched to a gene. The CDR3 DNA reads as TGTGCCACCCGAGCTACAGGGGCTGGAAACACCATATATTTT. This sequence encodes CATRATGAGNTIYF.

The V gene is TRBV18, the J gene TRBJ1-5; the match to TRBD1 covers 8 bases. Germline CDR1 and CDR2: KGHSH and LQKENI. CDR3 length: 17 residues. The ends lost 4 bases at V and 6 bases at J; junction bases unmatched: 14. DNA of the CDR3: TGTGCCAGCTCACAAACCACTCAGGGGGCTTTTGGTCAGCCCCAGCATTTT. Its protein product is CASSQTTQGAFGQPQHF.

This clone was recorded once. The chain uses TRBV24-1 and TRBJ2-2, with 10 bases that match TRBD1. CDR1 KGHDR and CDR2 SFDVKD come from the germline V gene. The CDR3 length is 16 residues. The V and J ends lost 4 bases and 4 bases, in that order; junction bases with no gene match: 5. CDR3 DNA sequence: TGTGCCACCAGTGACCCGGGACAGGGGCCCACCGGGGAGCTGTTTTTT. Its translation is CATSDPGQGPTGELFF.

The chain uses TRBV5-1 and TRBJ2-7, with 10 bases aligning to TRBD1. CDR3 length: 13 residues. The V segment lost 7 bases and the J segment 0 bases; nucleotides outside the gene matches: 1. Germline V gene lookup returns CDR1 SGHRS and CDR2 YFSETQ. The CDR3 DNA follows: TGCGCCAGCGGACAGGGGGACTCCTACGAGCAGTACTTC. Translating it yields CASGQGDSYEQYF.

The chain carries TRBV3-1 (or the pseudogene TRBV3-2) and TRBJ1-2; 11 bases fit TRBD1. The V and J ends lost 9 bases and 4 bases, in that order; junction bases with no gene match: 4. CDR1 is LGHDT, CDR2 YNNKEL, per germline (reference sequence). The CDR3 length is 13 residues. The CDR3 reads CARRTGGGYGYTF. CDR3 coding DNA: TGTGCCAGACGGACAGGGGGCGGCTATGGCTACACCTTC.

The V and J genes are TRBV5-1 and TRBJ2-7; 8 bases are a match to TRBD2. Trimming cost V 1 base and J 5 bases; bases outside gene matches: 11. Germline CDR1 is SGHRS and CDR2 is YFSETQ. This CDR3 region has 16 residues. Here the CDR3 DNA reads TGCGCCAGCAGCTTGAGTCCGCGGGAGGTCCGGAACGAGCAGTACTTC. As protein: CASSLSPREVRNEQYF. Full variable domain (missing parts from reference TRBV5-1 and TRBJ2-7): KAGVTQTPRYLIKTRGQQVTLSCSPISGHRSVSWYQQTPGQGLQFLFEYFSETQRNKGNFPGRFSGRQFSNSRSEMNVSTLELGDSALYLCASSLSPREVRNEQYFGPGTRLTVT.

V is TRBV4-1 and J is TRBJ2-2, with D possibly TRBD2 on 6 matching bases. Trimming stripped 6 bases from V and 4 bases from J, with 15 bases between. The CDR3 is 15 residues long. From germline, CDR1 is MGHRA and CDR2 YSYEKL. CDR3 bases: TGCGCCAGCAGTCGCCGGGACTTGACCACCGGGGAGCTGTTTTTT. Encoded protein: CASSRRDLTTGELFF.